A single T cell receptor beta chain is shown here with its context. Its antigen is still unknown. Per-nucleotide qualities are absent, and no much larger clonotype sits a single base away. The CDR3 covers 14 residues, taking in both the cysteine and the phenylalanine. Only the CDR3 portion is preserved as DNA: 42 bases, with reading frame beginning at the first base. In the germline V gene, CDR1 corresponds to KGHSH and CDR2 to LQKENI. Trimming leaves V shorter by 4 bases and J shorter by 7 bases, with the junction holding 3 bases beyond the gene matches. These data are taken from a study of cytomegalovirus exposure and HLA in healthy donors (dated by TCRdb to the late 2010s). Concerning the study at large: An earlier analysis of 550 to 700 of the donors reported roughly 270 Gb of sequence data and some 120 million unique TCR beta sequences from some 180 million T cells. An early release covering roughly 580 HLA-typed donors comprised approximately 300 gigabases of sequencing data and about 90 million unique TCR sequences. Of the 350 to 450 genotyped donors, roughly 85% fell in the genetic ancestry cluster associated with self-reported Caucasian donors. The aim of the study was to test whether cataloging public T cell receptors could identify signatures of past pathogen exposure. The study used immunosequencing to profile the T cell repertoires of approximately 630 subjects and linked those repertoires to cytomegalovirus serostatus. A separate validation cohort of 100 to 150 different subjects was used in addition to the approximately 610-subject first cohort. To predict cytomegalovirus infection status, the study combined high-throughput TCR immunosequencing, statistical association of individual TCRs with disease status, and machine learning. To study patterns of TCR occurrence, a later analysis re-analyzed previously published TCR beta repertoires from 600 to 750 donors and added high-resolution HLA genotyping. In the later analysis, no new phenotypic data were used to find candidate immune exposures; instead, reliance was placed on TCR beta sequences and their occurrence across donors. An earlier analysis of 587 of the donors used high-throughput TCR beta sequencing to judge whether each TCR beta V gene segment behaved as functional or pseudogenic. Donor age, sex, ethnicity and CMV serostatus were compiled together with the repertoire data. Genome-wide SNP genotypes for about 55% of the roughly 670 donors were used in a later genetic analysis, which treated that subset as a discovery cohort. All discovery cohort repertoires had been generated using a single sequencing platform. Both class I and class II loci were covered by HLA typing, at four-digit resolution. Typing coverage varied by locus: about 620-630 donors for A, B, C, DRB1 and DQB1; around 560 for DQA1; about 600 for DPA1; roughly 470 for DPB1. Several DR-DQ haplotypes were treated as single units for association and clustering because of strong linkage in the cohort. On average, 235,054 unique TCR beta nucleotide sequences were sequenced per donor among a few hundred genotyped donors of the cohort, with around 19% of those sequences being non-productive. Points the paper makes about the study in general: In a later analysis, TCR association rates were found to vary across HLA loci, with the most associated TCRs seen for DRB1 alleles and the fewest for HLA-C alleles. Correlated functional status among segregating V segments might be attributable to linkage disequilibrium, but an unknown experimental factor could not be ruled out. Cytomegalovirus status was reported to be diagnosed by the classifier with high specificity and sensitivity in both the original and validation cohorts. At a false discovery rate of 0.05, a later analysis linked about 16,000 TCR beta sequences to specific HLA alleles. It was suggested by the authors that the approach could potentially be generalized to other disease states and immunological phenotypes. An earlier analysis of 587 of the donors showed that most TCR beta V segments appeared in productive rearrangements either about 87% or about 30% of the time, which broadly matched IMGT annotations. Because some donors lacked HLA typing at each locus, the association tests relied only on the typed subset. In this cohort, only TCR beta chains were sequenced, and detectable features were limited by the absence of alpha or paired-chain data. Most TCR sequences were observed very rarely across donors, whereas some public TCRs were present in many individuals. Roughly uniform sequencing depth across donors was assumed in presence/absence analyses, although this assumption may not hold. Compared with the approximately 670-donor mean, donors in an Asian-associated ancestry cluster had fewer N-insertions in productive TCRs, according to a later genetic analysis. A few of the identified cytomegalovirus-associated TCR beta chains were confirmed in vitro to be specific for cytomegalovirus antigens. Because the 87-base-pair reads could not distinguish some IMGT-functional V segments, including TRBV6-2 and TRBV6-3, those segments were excluded. In a later genetic analysis, a missense DCLRE1C variant was associated with V-gene and J-gene trimming of TCR beta chains, and the association was replicated in an independent cohort. Strong co-occurrence of HLA alleles, especially DR and DQ, made assigning TCR associations to individual alleles difficult. Over 15 rarely observed V segments, including chromosome 9 orphons, were excluded from the earlier analysis of approximately 600 of the donors because counts were too low. CMV serostatus was the only immune exposure information available for the cohort. In the study, 164 TCR beta chains were listed as associated with cytomegalovirus. Most CMV-associated TCR beta chains appeared to be HLA-restricted in a later analysis, and the HLA associations seemed to be driven largely by CMV exposure. A cluster of highly shared sequence variants was judged likely to be a technical artifact of the sequencing pipeline. A further reported finding was that TCR beta sequences accurately predicted the HLA-A and HLA-B alleles for most subjects in the first cohort. A later analysis reported that several top co-occurrence clusters appeared linked to parvovirus B19, influenza, CMV and Epstein-Barr virus. A later analysis found that HLA-associated TCR beta chains were more clonally expanded and had lower generation probabilities than equally common non-associated chains.

The cohort was made up of hundreds of healthy bone marrow donors. All cohort members were sampled while nominally healthy, although unrecorded immune exposures were likely present. The donor tested CMV seronegative, placing the donor among the 352 seronegative members of the cohort. A peripheral blood sample was collected from each donor, and TCR beta sequencing was performed on peripheral blood mononuclear cells. Genomic DNA extraction from the blood cell samples was performed with the Qiagen DNeasy Blood Extraction Kit. The library was made by the immunoSEQ multiplex PCR assay. For the multiplex PCR, a mixture combining 60 forward primers for TCR Vbeta segments and 13 reverse primers for TCR Jbeta segments was used. A multiplex PCR assay on genomic DNA amplified the CDR3 region of rearranged TCR beta genes. Amplified TCR beta libraries were sequenced as 87-base-pair reads on the Illumina HiSeq System. As for the authors' bioinformatics: In a later analysis, roughly 80 million unique TCR beta chains were counted across the 690 or so repertoires, and around 10 million of these chains were shared by at least two donors. Raw reads were error-corrected and collapsed into unique sequences by a nearest-neighbor algorithm in which closely related sequences were merged to remove PCR and sequencing errors. CDR3 sequences were aligned to IMGT reference sequences to assign V, D and J gene segments. Each retained sequence needed at least a six-nucleotide match to both a V gene segment and a J gene segment. Rearrangements were called productive when the CDR3 lacked stop codons and stayed in frame with V and J; all others were non-productive. Following IMGT convention, CDR3 was defined as the stretch from the second conserved V-encoded cysteine up to the conserved J-encoded phenylalanine. The earlier analysis of 587 of the donors excluded sequences that lacked an unambiguous match to a single V gene segment. In an earlier analysis of 500 to 750 of the donors, V segments were called functional above 56.7% productive rearrangements and were called segregating when the between-donor standard deviation exceeded 5%. A statistical classification framework was built for diagnosing cytomegalovirus status from the catalog of TCR beta chain sequences. V and J gene assignment, in a later analysis, came from comparing TCR nucleotide sequences with IMGT/GENE-DB human TR gene sequences. In a later analysis, CDR3 sequences and most-parsimonious VDJ recombination scenarios were assigned using the TCRdist pipeline. In a later analysis, each TCR beta chain was defined by its CDR3 amino acid sequence together with its V-gene family, and reads lacking a unique V-gene family were excluded. As a way to deal with suspected cross-contamination and a sequencing artifact, a later analysis dropped 450 to 700 nucleotide sequences that were highly shared and had low generation probability. A later analysis calculated a clonal expansion index for each public chain from normalized within-repertoire ranks of inferred template counts. In a later analysis, generation probabilities were computed with a VDJ recombination model fitted to out-of-frame rearrangements, and the resulting probabilities were checked against IGoR. A later analysis scored TCR-TCR, TCR-HLA and TCR-CMV co-occurrence with hypergeometric tests, applying a repertoire-size bias correction to TCR pairs. In a later analysis, false discovery rates were estimated by permuting HLA or CMV assignments 20 times. In a later analysis, co-occurring TCRs were grouped using DBSCAN, with TCRdist sequence similarity added in when clustering inside HLA-allele-positive subsets. Repertoires with fewer than 30,000 or more than 120,000 public chains, plus five repertoires with anomalous nucleotide sharing, were excluded from co-occurrence clustering. The table was pulled from immuneACCESS by TCRdb, which kept in-frame rearrangements only. Such tables lose some clones; where checked, under half of the loss comes from unresolved V genes, and the rest has no known cause. V and J calls plus clone size are reproduced from that table; the DNA served to infer D and trimming. For this sample there are about 180,000 clones; around 80% appear just once. The leading ten clones occupy about 0.72% of the sample.

The V and J segments used are TRBV18 and TRBJ2-1; TRBD2 lines up with 11 middle nucleotides. This clonotype was obtained from a woman aged 40 to 50 in good health and CMV-seronegative. Sequencing was done on a sample of PBMCs. The DNA sequence reads TGTGCCAGCTCACTCGTAGCGGGGGGGAATGAGCAGTTCTTC. It translates as CASSLVAGGNEQFF.